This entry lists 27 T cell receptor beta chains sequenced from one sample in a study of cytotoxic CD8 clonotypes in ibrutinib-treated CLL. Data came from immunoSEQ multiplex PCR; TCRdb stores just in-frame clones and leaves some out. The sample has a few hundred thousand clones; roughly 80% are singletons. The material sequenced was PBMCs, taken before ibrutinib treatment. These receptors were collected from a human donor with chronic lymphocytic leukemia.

CDR3 region: CASSLDRGRSGTRQETQYF. The CDR3, as DNA: TGTGCCAGCAGCCTCGACAGGGGGCGGAGCGGGACCCGCCAAGAGACCCAGTACTTC. This chain connects TRBV7-6 to TRBJ2-5, with 10 bases fitting TRBD1. With 5 bases clipped from V and 1 base from J, the junction kept 16 bases outside the gene matches. The length of the CDR3 is 19 residues. The germline V gene has CDR1 SGHVS and CDR2 FNYEAQ.

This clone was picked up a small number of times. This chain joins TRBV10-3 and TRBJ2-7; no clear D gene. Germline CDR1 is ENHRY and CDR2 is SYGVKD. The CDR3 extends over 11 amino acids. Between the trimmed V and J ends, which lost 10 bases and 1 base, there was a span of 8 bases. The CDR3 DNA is TGTGCCACCACACCTTCCTACGAGCAGTACTTC. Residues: CATTPSYEQYF.

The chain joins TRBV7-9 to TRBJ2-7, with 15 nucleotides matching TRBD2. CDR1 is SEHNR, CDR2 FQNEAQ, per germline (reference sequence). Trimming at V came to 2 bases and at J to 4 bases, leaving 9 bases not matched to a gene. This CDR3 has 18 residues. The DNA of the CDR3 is TGTGCCAGCAGCTTATGGCGGACTAGCGGGAGGGCCTCGTACGAGCAGTACTTC. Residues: CASSLWRTSGRASYEQYF.

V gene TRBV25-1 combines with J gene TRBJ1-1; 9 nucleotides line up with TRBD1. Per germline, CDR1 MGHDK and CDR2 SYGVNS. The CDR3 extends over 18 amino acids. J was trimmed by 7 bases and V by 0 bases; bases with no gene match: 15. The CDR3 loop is CASSEYFLGTGRGREAFF. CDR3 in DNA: TGTGCCAGCAGTGAATATTTTCTTGGGACAGGGAGAGGGCGTGAAGCTTTCTTT. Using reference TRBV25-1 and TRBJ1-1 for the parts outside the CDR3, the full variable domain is EADIYQTPRYLVIGTGKKITLECSQTMGHDKMYWYQQDPGMELHLIHYSYGVNSTEKGDLSSESTVSRIRTEHFPLTLESARPSHTSQYLCASSEYFLGTGRGREAFFGQGTRLTVV.

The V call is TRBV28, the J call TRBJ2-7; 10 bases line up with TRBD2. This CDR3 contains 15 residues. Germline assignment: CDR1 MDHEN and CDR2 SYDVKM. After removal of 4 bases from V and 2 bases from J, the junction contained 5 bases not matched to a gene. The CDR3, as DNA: TGTGCCAGCAGTTCATCCGGGACTAGCGCCTACGAGCAGTACTTC. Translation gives CASSSSGTSAYEQYF.

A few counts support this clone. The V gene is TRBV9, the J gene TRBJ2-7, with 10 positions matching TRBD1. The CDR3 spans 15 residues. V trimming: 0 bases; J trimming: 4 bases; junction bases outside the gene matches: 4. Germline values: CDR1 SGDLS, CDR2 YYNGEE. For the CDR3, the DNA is TGTGCCAGCAGCGTAGGAGACAGGGGGCTGTACGAGCAGTACTTC. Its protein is CASSVGDRGLYEQYF.

As DNA, the CDR3 is TGTGCCACCAGCAGAGTTGTCGGGGGGCGCGACTATGGCTACACCTTC. Its translation: CATSRVVGGRDYGYTF. This sequence joins TRBV15 and TRBJ1-2; tentative D call: TRBD1 (6 bases). CDR1 and CDR2 from the germline V gene are LNHNV and YYDKDF (reference sequence). The V gene lost 1 base and the J gene lost 3 bases, with 15 bases spanning the gap. This CDR3 region has 16 residues.

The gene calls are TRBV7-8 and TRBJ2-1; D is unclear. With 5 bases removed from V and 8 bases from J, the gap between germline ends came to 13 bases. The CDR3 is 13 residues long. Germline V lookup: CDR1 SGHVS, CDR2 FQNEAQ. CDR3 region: CASSQSGVHEQFF. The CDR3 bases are TGTGCCAGCAGCCAAAGTGGAGTGCATGAGCAGTTCTTC.

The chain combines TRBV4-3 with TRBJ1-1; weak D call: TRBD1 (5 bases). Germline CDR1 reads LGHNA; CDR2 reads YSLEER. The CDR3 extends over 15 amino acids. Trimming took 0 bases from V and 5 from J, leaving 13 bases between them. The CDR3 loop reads CASSQDVGVGTEAFF. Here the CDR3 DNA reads TGCGCCAGCAGCCAAGATGTAGGGGTCGGGACTGAAGCTTTCTTT.

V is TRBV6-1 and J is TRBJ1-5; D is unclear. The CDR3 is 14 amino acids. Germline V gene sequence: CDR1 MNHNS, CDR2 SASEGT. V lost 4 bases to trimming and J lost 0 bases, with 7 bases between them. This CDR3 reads CASSAWVSNQPQHF. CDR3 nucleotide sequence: TGTGCCAGCAGTGCATGGGTTAGCAATCAGCCCCAGCATTTT.

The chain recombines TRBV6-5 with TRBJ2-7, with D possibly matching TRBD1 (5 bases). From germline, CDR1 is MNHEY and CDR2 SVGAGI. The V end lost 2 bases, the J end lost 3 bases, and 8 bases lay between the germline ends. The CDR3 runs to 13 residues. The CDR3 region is CASSYTDSYEQYF. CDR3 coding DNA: TGTGCCAGCAGTTACACCGACAGCTACGAGCAGTACTTC.

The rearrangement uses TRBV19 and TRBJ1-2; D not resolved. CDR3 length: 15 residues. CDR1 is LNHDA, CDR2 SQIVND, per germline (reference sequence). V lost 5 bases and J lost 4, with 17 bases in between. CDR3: CASSQRVEGAYGYTF. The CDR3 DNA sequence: TGTGCCAGTAGTCAAAGGGTCGAAGGAGCCTATGGCTACACCTTC.

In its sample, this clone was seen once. The CDR3 DNA follows: TGTGCCAGCAGCTTGTATGGCTCTGGAAACACCATATATTTT. This encodes CASSLYGSGNTIYF. V usage is TRBV7-2 and J usage is TRBJ1-3, with no clear D. Trimming cost V 3 bases and J 0 bases, with 6 bases left between them. Germline assignment: CDR1 SGHTA and CDR2 FQGNSA. The CDR3 sequence is 14 residues long.

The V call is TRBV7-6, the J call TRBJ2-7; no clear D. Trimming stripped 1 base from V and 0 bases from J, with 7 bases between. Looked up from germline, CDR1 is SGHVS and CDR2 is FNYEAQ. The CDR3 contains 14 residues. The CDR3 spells CASSLVRDSYEQYF. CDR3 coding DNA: TGTGCCAGCAGCTTAGTAAGGGACTCCTACGAGCAGTACTTC.

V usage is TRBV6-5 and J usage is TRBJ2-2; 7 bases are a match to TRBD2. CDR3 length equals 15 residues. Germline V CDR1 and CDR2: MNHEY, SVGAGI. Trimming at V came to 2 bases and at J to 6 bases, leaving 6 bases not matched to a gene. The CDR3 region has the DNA TGTGCCAGCAGTTACGGCGGGAGTCCCCCCGGGGAGCTGTTTTTT. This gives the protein CASSYGGSPPGELFF.

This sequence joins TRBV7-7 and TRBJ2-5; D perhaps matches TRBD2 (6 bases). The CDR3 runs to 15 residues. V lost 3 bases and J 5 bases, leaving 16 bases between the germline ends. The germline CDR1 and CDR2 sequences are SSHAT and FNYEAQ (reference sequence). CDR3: CASSFKPGLSETQYF. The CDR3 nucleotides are TGTGCCAGCAGCTTCAAACCGGGACTGTCGGAGACCCAGTACTTC.

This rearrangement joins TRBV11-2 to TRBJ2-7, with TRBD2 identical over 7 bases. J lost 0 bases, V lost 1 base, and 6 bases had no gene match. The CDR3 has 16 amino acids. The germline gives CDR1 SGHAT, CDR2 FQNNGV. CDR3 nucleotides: TGTGCCAGCAGCTTAGGGCTAGCGGAGAGCTCCTACGAGCAGTACTTC. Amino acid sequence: CASSLGLAESSYEQYF.

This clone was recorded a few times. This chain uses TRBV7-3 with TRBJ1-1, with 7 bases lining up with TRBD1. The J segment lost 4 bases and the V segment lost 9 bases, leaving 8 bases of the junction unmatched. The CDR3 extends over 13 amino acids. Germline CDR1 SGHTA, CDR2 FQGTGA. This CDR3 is CASKDRQGTEAFF. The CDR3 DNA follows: TGTGCCAGTAAGGACAGGCAGGGCACTGAAGCTTTCTTT.

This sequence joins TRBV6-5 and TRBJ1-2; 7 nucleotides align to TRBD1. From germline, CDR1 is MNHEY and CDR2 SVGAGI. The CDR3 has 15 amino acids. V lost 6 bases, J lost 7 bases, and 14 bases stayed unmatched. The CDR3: CASSPYQTGRTGYTF. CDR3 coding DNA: TGTGCCAGCAGCCCTTACCAGACAGGGCGGACTGGCTACACCTTC.

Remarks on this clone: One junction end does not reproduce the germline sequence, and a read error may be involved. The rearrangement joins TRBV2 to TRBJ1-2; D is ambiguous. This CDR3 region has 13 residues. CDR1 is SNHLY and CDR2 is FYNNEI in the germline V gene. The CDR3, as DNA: TGTGCCAGCGGTACAAGAATGTCTTATGCGGTATCCTTC. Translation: CASGTRMSYAVSF.

CDR3 protein: CASSLRAGWEPKNIQYF. Written as DNA, the CDR3 is TGCGCCAGCAGCTTGAGAGCAGGATGGGAACCCAAAAACATTCAGTACTTC. This chain uses TRBV5-1 with TRBJ2-4, with D unresolved. The germline V and J ends were trimmed by 1 base and 2 bases, with 16 bases remaining between them. Per the germline V gene, CDR1 is SGHRS and CDR2 is YFSETQ. There are 17 residues in the CDR3.

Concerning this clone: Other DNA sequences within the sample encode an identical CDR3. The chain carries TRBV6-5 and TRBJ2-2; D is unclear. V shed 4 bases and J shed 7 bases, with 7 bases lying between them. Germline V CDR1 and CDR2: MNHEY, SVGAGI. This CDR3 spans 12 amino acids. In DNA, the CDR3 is TGTGCCAGCAGTTTTGGGCTCGGGGAGCTGTTTTTT. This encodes CASSFGLGELFF.

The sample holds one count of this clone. The DNA of the CDR3 is TGCGCCAGCAGCCGAGGTATAGGTAGCTCCTACGAGCAGTACTTC. Translated, it gives CASSRGIGSSYEQYF. V gene TRBV4-3 combines with J gene TRBJ2-7, with D uncertain. CDR1 is LGHNA, CDR2 YSLEER, per germline. Trimming left V 4 bases short and J 0 bases short, with 13 bases between. This CDR3 contains 15 residues.

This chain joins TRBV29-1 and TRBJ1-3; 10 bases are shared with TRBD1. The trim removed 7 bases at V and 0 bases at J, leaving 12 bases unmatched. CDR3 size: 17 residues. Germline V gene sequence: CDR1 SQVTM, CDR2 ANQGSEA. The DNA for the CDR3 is TGCAGCGCCCGGGACAGGGGAGAGGGCCTCTCTGGAAACACCATATATTTT. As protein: CSARDRGEGLSGNTIYF.

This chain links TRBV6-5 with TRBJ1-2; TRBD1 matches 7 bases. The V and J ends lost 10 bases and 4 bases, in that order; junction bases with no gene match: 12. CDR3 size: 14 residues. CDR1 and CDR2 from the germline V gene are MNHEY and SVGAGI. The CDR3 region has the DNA TGTGCCACCTCCGGACAGGACAACCTCTATGGCTACACCTTC. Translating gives CATSGQDNLYGYTF.

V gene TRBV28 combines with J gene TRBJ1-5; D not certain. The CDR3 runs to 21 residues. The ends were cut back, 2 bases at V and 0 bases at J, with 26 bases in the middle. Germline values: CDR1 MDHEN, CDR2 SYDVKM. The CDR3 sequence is CASSLISGLGPGKYSNQPQHF. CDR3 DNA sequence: TGTGCCAGCAGTTTAATTTCCGGACTCGGGCCAGGAAAGTATAGCAATCAGCCCCAGCATTTT.

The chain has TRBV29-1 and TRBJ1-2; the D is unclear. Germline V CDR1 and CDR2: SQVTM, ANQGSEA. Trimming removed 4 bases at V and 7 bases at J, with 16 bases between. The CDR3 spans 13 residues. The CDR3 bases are TGCAGCGTTGTGAGCTCATGGGTTAGTGGCTACACCTTC. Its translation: CSVVSSWVSGYTF.